This entry lists 10 T cell receptor beta chains sequenced from one sample in a study of blood T cell repertoires in COVID-19. Profiled with immunoSEQ multiplex PCR; TCRdb holds only in-frame clones, not every one. The sample has 190,000 or so clones, 94% seen once. The sample comprised peripheral blood. The receptor source for this set is a young man with COVID-19, enrolled during active disease.

V gene TRBV7-9 combines with J gene TRBJ1-1; D may be TRBD1 (6 bases). Germline V gene sequence: CDR1 SEHNR, CDR2 FQNEAQ (reference sequence). Between the trimmed V and J ends, which lost 3 bases and 1 base, there was a span of 15 bases. The CDR3 sequence is 16 residues long. This CDR3 is CASSLTSGATNTEAFF. The DNA of the CDR3 is TGTGCCAGCAGCTTGACTTCAGGGGCTACGAACACTGAAGCTTTCTTT.

The chain employs TRBV27 and TRBJ1-5, with 8 bases fitting TRBD1. Germline-derived CDR1 and CDR2 are MNHEY and SMNVEV (reference sequence). This CDR3 has 14 residues. V lost 3 bases to trimming and J lost 6 bases; unmatched junction nucleotides: 4. The CDR3 here is CASSFQGAIQPQHF. The CDR3 DNA follows: TGTGCCAGCAGTTTCCAGGGGGCAATTCAGCCCCAGCATTTT.

The chain uses TRBV5-6 and TRBJ2-7; 7 bases are a match to TRBD1. Looked up from germline, CDR1 is SGHDT and CDR2 is YYEEEE. V shed 1 base, J shed 7 bases, and the junction held 2 bases outside the gene matches. The length of the CDR3 is 12 residues. The CDR3 region is CASSLNRGEQYF. CDR3 DNA: TGTGCCAGCAGCTTGAACAGGGGAGAGCAGTACTTC. Drawing the rest from reference TRBV5-6 and TRBJ2-7, the complete variable domain is DAGVTQSPTHLIKTRGQQVTLRCSPKSGHDTVSWYQQALGQGPQFIFQYYEEEERQRGNFPDRFSGHQFPNYSSELNVNALLLGDSALYLCASSLNRGEQYFGPGTRLTVT.

The rearrangement links TRBV19 to TRBJ2-3; weak D call: TRBD1 (6 bases). This CDR3 is built from 15 residues. Trimming removed 6 bases from V and 1 base from J, with 14 bases in between. Germline V gene lookup returns CDR1 LNHDA and CDR2 SQIVND (reference sequence). Here the CDR3 reads CASSRGGFGTDTQYF. In nucleotides, the CDR3 is TGTGCCAGTAGCAGAGGGGGTTTTGGCACAGATACGCAGTATTTT.

The rearrangement uses TRBV7-9 and TRBJ2-1; perhaps TRBD2 as D (7 bases). Germline-derived CDR1 and CDR2 are SEHNR and FQNEAQ (reference sequence). Trimming cost V 8 bases and J 2 bases, with 16 bases left between them. The CDR3 length is 15 residues. The CDR3 coding sequence is TGTGCCAGCGACTCATGGGGGGGGCCCTACAATGAGCAGTTCTTC. Residues: CASDSWGGPYNEQFF.

The chain has TRBV7-2 and TRBJ2-7, with a possible D match to TRBD1 (6 bases). This CDR3 is 14 amino acids long. Germline CDR1 is SGHTA and CDR2 is FQGNSA. Between the trimmed V and J ends, which lost 4 bases and 4 bases, there was a span of 14 bases. CDR3 sequence: CASSSSGTIYEQYF. The CDR3 DNA is TGTGCCAGCAGCTCCTCCGGGACAATTTACGAGCAGTACTTC.

This sequence joins TRBV14 and TRBJ2-1; no definite D call. Trimming shortened V by 0 bases and J by 12 bases, and 21 bases separated the two germline ends. The germline V gene encodes CDR1 SGHDN and CDR2 FVKESK. The CDR3 totals 16 residues. This CDR3 reads CASSQDRSSETATQFF. As DNA, the CDR3 is TGTGCCAGCAGCCAAGATAGGTCGTCGGAGACCGCTACGCAGTTCTTC. The whole variable domain, filled in from reference TRBV14 and TRBJ2-1, reads EAGVTQFPSHSVIEKGQTVTLRCDPISGHDNLYWYRRVMGKEIKFLLHFVKESKQDESGMPNNRFLAERTGGTYSTLKVQPAELEDSGVYFCASSQDRSSETATQFFGPGTRLTVL.

The rearrangement uses TRBV7-2 and TRBJ1-2; 7 positions agree with TRBD1. This CDR3 region has 15 residues. CDR1 and CDR2 from the germline V gene are SGHTA and FQGNSA. V lost 6 bases and J lost 0; bases outside the gene matches: 7. CDR3 nucleotides: TGTGCCAGCAGACCCGGACAGGTGACTAACTATGGCTACACCTTC. As protein: CASRPGQVTNYGYTF.

This clone was detected only once. The chain links TRBV3-1 (or the pseudogene TRBV3-2) to TRBJ1-5; D unclear. V was shortened by 4 bases and J by 4 bases, with 17 bases between the two germline ends. From germline, CDR1 is LGHDT and CDR2 YNNKEL (reference sequence). The CDR3 extends over 16 amino acids. Written as DNA, the CDR3 is TGTGCCAGCAGCCTAGGCGGTAGCGGTTTTAATCAGCCCCAGCATTTT. It codes for CASSLGGSGFNQPQHF.

The chain carries TRBV4-1 and TRBJ1-4; 8 positions match TRBD1. V gave up 1 base and J gave up 7 bases; unmatched junction bases: 8. Per the germline V gene, CDR1 is MGHRA and CDR2 is YSYEKL. The CDR3 runs to 16 residues. This chain's CDR3 is CASSQGTGPLGEKLFF. The CDR3 coding sequence is TGCGCCAGCAGCCAAGGGACAGGGCCGCTTGGTGAAAAACTGTTTTTT.